The clone carrying this T cell receptor beta chain was counted between two and nine times. The antigen is undetermined. PCR employed 60 Vbeta and 13 Jbeta primers. The protocol was immunoSEQ multiplex PCR, while the TCRdb copy is restricted to in-frame clones and leaves out a portion. The data contain 150,000 to 200,000 clones, around three quarters of them singletons. This specimen belongs to a study of cytomegalovirus exposure and HLA in healthy donors. Regarding the study as a whole: In an earlier analysis, most TCR beta V segments were productive about 87% or about 30% of the time. There were reportedly fewer N-insertions in an Asian-associated ancestry cluster than the roughly 670-donor mean, in a later analysis. It was reported that the classifier diagnosed cytomegalovirus status with high specificity and sensitivity in both the original and validation cohorts. It is likely that the observed cluster of highly shared sequence variants was a sequencing artifact.

Germline trimming cut 3 bases from V and 2 bases from J; bases unmatched to any gene: 3. The germline V gene encodes CDR1 SQVTM and CDR2 ANQGSEA. CDR3 length: 13 amino acids. Sequenced: PBMCs. The rearrangement uses TRBV29-1 and TRBJ1-1, with 7 positions matching TRBD1. The clonotype originates from a woman between 40 and 55 years old in good health and CMV-seronegative. CDR3 nucleotides: TGCAGCGTTGAGGGACAGCCAAACACTGAAGCTTTCTTT. Protein sequence: CSVEGQPNTEAFF.